This TCR beta chain was sequenced for a study of coeliac disease. Study overall: The study queried TRBV7-2 bias without high-resolution HLA data. Whole-study results and caveats: Control samples showed higher TRB and TRG clonality than intraepithelial and lamina propria samples in active celiac disease. Most TRB amino acid sequences occurred in only one sample.

CDR3 length: 14 residues. Germline-derived CDR1 and CDR2 are MNHNY and SVGAGI (reference sequence). Worth noting for this clone: What it binds is not known. An end of the junction does not agree with germline; a read error may underlie this.

The table came from immunoSEQ multiplex PCR; TCRdb's copy has only in-frame clones and leaves some out. Of approximately 6,700 clones listed, 55% to 65% are singletons. The chain couples TRBV6-6 to TRBJ2-7, with D tentatively TRBD2 (5 bases). This receptor was taken from a woman aged 55-70 years with active celiac disease. Material: lamina propria lymphocytes from the gut. DNA of the CDR3: TGTGCCAGCAGTCAACTAGACCCCAACTACGAGCGGTACTTC. The encoded protein is CASSQLDPNYERYF.